The rows below give T cell receptor beta chains drawn from one sample of a study of cytomegalovirus exposure and HLA in healthy donors. Method: immunoSEQ multiplex PCR; TCRdb's copy keeps in-frame clones and lacks some. The sample records about 170,000 clones, 80% being singletons. The sequenced material came from PBMCs. The receptors were sampled from a male donor in good health and CMV-seronegative. The CDR3 runs from the conserved cysteine through the conserved F or W. D genes are given only for firm matches. Clone size, where shown, is once, few, many, or a class for clones that have expanded.

V gene,clone size,J gene,D gene,CDR3 protein,CDR3 DNA
TRBV6-4,NA,TRBJ2-1,NA,CASSRQTNNEQFF,TGTGCCAGCTCCCGACAGACGAACAATGAGCAGTTCTTC
TRBV6-5,NA,TRBJ1-1,NA,CASSYREGTEAFF,TGTGCCAGCAGTTACAGGGAGGGCACTGAAGCTTTCTTT
TRBV10-3,few,TRBJ2-6,TRBD1,CAIRGQAAGANVLTF,TGTGCCATCAGGGGACAGGCCGCTGGGGCCAACGTCCTGACTTTC
TRBV19,NA,TRBJ1-5,NA,CASRWVQGGQPQHF,TGTGCCAGTAGATGGGTCCAGGGAGGGCAGCCCCAGCATTTT
TRBV6-1,NA,TRBJ2-7,TRBD1,CASMRSGGSFHEQYF,TGTGCCAGCATGCGGTCAGGGGGCAGTTTCCACGAGCAGTACTTC
TRBV5-6,NA,TRBJ2-3,TRBD1,CASSFGTALSDTQYF,TGTGCCAGCAGCTTCGGGACAGCCCTATCGGATACGCAGTATTTT
TRBV27,NA,TRBJ2-5,TRBD2,CASSFGTSGVRETQYF,TGTGCCAGCAGCTTCGGGACTAGCGGGGTGAGAGAGACCCAGTACTTC
TRBV18,NA,TRBJ1-3,NA,CASSPGATSGNTIYF,TGTGCCAGCTCACCAGGGGCTACTTCTGGAAACACCATATATTTT
TRBV27,NA,TRBJ1-5,NA,CASSFAGDQPQHF,TGTGCCAGCAGTTTTGCAGGGGATCAGCCCCAGCATTTT
TRBV5-6,NA,TRBJ2-2,TRBD2,CASSSYLTSGGWTGELFF,TGTGCCAGCAGCTCGTACCTGACTAGCGGGGGTTGGACCGGGGAGCTGTTTTTT
TRBV9,NA,TRBJ2-3,TRBD1,CASSAGQAPRMADTQYF,TGTGCCAGCAGCGCAGGACAGGCCCCCAGAATGGCAGATACGCAGTATTTT
TRBV14,few,TRBJ1-2,TRBD1,CASSKAGTGTLTGYGYTF,TGTGCCAGCAGCAAAGCTGGGACAGGGACTCTTACGGGCTATGGCTACACCTTC
TRBV11-2,NA,TRBJ1-5,TRBD1,CASSDTGVQPQHF,TGTGCCAGCAGCGACACAGGGGTACAGCCCCAGCATTTT
TRBV15,NA,TRBJ1-5,NA,CATRGGRNSNQPQHF,TGTGCCACCAGGGGGGGACGGAATAGCAATCAGCCCCAGCATTTT
TRBV5-1,NA,TRBJ2-1,NA,CASSPTRGNSYNEQFF,TGCGCCAGCAGCCCCACCCGGGGAAACTCCTACAATGAGCAGTTCTTC
TRBV5-1,NA,TRBJ1-1,NA,CASSLGHTGTEAFF,TGCGCCAGCAGCTTGGGACATACCGGCACTGAGGCTTTCTTT
TRBV6-5,few,TRBJ1-5,TRBD1,CASRSGTGGRPQHF,TGTGCCAGCAGGTCCGGGACAGGGGGGCGGCCCCAGCATTTT
TRBV5-1,NA,TRBJ2-5,TRBD2,CASSRLAGREETQYF,TGCGCCAGCAGCCGACTAGCGGGGCGGGAGGAGACCCAGTACTTC
TRBV6-1,NA,TRBJ2-1,TRBD2,CASSEVGLAMKIYNEQFF,TGTGCCAGCAGTGAAGTGGGACTAGCGATGAAGATATACAATGAGCAGTTCTTC
TRBV7-2,NA,TRBJ1-1,NA,CASSSHLTAINTEAFF,TGTGCCAGCAGCTCACACCTGACAGCCATCAACACTGAAGCTTTCTTT
TRBV11-2,NA,TRBJ2-7,NA,CASSSPRGRTSYEQYF,TGTGCCAGCAGCTCCCCTCGTGGCCGAACATCCTACGAGCAGTACTTC
TRBV30,NA,TRBJ2-2,NA,CAWSGHNTGELFF,TGTGCCTGGAGTGGACATAACACCGGGGAGCTGTTTTTT
TRBV19,NA,TRBJ1-2,TRBD1,CAGRGTGSLGYTF,TGTGCCGGAAGAGGGACAGGATCTCTTGGCTACACCTTC
TRBV4-3,few,TRBJ1-1,NA,CASSQDRDTEAFF,TGCGCCAGCAGCCAAGACCGGGACACTGAAGCTTTCTTT
TRBV6-5,NA,TRBJ1-1,NA,CASTGRGANTEAFF,TGTGCCAGCACTGGTCGGGGGGCGAACACTGAAGCTTTCTTT
TRBV6-5,NA,TRBJ2-7,TRBD1,CASSFGQDAYEQYF,TGTGCCAGCAGTTTTGGACAGGACGCCTACGAGCAGTACTTC
TRBV11-2,NA,TRBJ1-6,NA,CASSLSPRRSIYNSPLHF,TGTGCCAGCAGCTTAAGTCCCAGGAGGTCGATCTATAATTCACCCCTCCACTTT
TRBV13,NA,TRBJ2-4,TRBD2,CASSRAGPLAKNIQYF,TGTGCCAGCAGCCGAGCGGGACCCCTAGCCAAAAACATTCAGTACTTC
TRBV7-9,NA,TRBJ2-2,TRBD1,CASSSSGQGEPGELFF,TGTGCCAGCAGCTCCTCGGGACAGGGGGAGCCCGGGGAGCTGTTTTTT
TRBV7-6,NA,TRBJ1-1,TRBD1,CASSLATIRDRDMNTEAFF,TGTGCCAGCAGCTTGGCCACTATCCGGGACAGGGACATGAACACTGAAGCTTTCTTT
TRBV19,NA,TRBJ2-3,NA,CASSIEGSNTQYF,TGTGCCAGTAGTATTGAGGGTTCAAATACGCAGTATTTT
TRBV6-5,NA,TRBJ2-7,TRBD1,CASSRDRVNEQYF,TGTGCCAGCAGCCGGGACAGGGTCAACGAGCAGTACTTC
TRBV5-1,NA,TRBJ1-4,TRBD1,CASSVRDRLNEKLFF,TGCGCCAGCAGCGTCCGGGACAGACTAAATGAAAAACTGTTTTTT
TRBV6-1,NA,TRBJ2-5,TRBD2,CASRESGGFLRETQYF,TGTGCCAGCAGAGAAAGCGGGGGCTTCCTTCGAGAGACCCAGTACTTC
TRBV9,NA,TRBJ1-2,NA,CASSEQWGGTGYTF,TGTGCCAGCAGCGAACAGTGGGGGGGGACGGGCTACACCTTC
TRBV6-5,NA,TRBJ1-6,NA,CASSYGASSNSPLHF,TGTGCCAGCAGTTACGGGGCCAGCAGTAATTCACCCCTCCACTTT
TRBV5-1,NA,TRBJ1-1,NA,CASSSGGGGDEAFF,TGCGCCAGCAGCTCGGGGGGCGGCGGGGATGAAGCTTTCTTT
TRBV19,once,TRBJ1-2,TRBD1,CASSIGAQGEVGYTF,TGTGCCAGTAGTATAGGAGCGCAGGGGGAGGTTGGCTACACCTTC
TRBV25-1,NA,TRBJ1-2,TRBD1,CASSEPGQGGYTF,TGTGCCAGCAGTGAACCCGGACAGGGAGGCTACACCTTC
TRBV9,NA,TRBJ1-3,TRBD1,CASSRDRVHTIYF,TGTGCCAGCAGCCGAGACAGGGTACACACCATATATTTT
TRBV6-5,NA,TRBJ2-7,NA,CASSYSDRPYEQYF,TGTGCCAGCAGTTACTCTGACAGACCTTACGAGCAGTACTTC
TRBV2,once,TRBJ1-4,NA,CASRQGRANEKLFF,TGTGCCAGCCGGCAGGGTCGGGCTAATGAAAAACTGTTTTTT
TRBV6-6,NA,TRBJ1-4,NA,CASTLGGAANEKLFF,TGTGCCAGCACCCTTGGGGGGGCGGCTAATGAAAAACTGTTTTTT
TRBV4-3,NA,TRBJ2-1,NA,CASSQDHSLNEQFF,TGCGCCAGCAGCCAAGATCACAGTCTTAATGAGCAGTTCTTC
TRBV11-1,NA,TRBJ1-1,NA,CASSLGQNTEAFF,TGTGCCAGCAGCCTGGGCCAGAACACTGAAGCTTTCTTT